The 20 T cell receptor beta chains below come from one sample, sequenced in a study of shared clonotypes between healthy human individuals. Data came from immunoSEQ multiplex PCR; TCRdb stores just in-frame clones and leaves some out. The table has 600,000 to 750,000 clones, around 77% seen once. Sequencing was performed on memory CD4+ T cells sorted from blood. This sample's subset: CD45RA-negative fraction. The receptors were sampled from a woman in her 30s in good health.

The gene calls are TRBV7-9 and TRBJ2-2; D gene uncertain. This CDR3 is built from 16 residues. Germline loops: CDR1 SEHNR, CDR2 FQNEAQ (reference sequence). V shed 3 bases and J shed 4 bases, with 15 bases lying between them. CDR3 in DNA: TGTGCCAGCAGCTTTCTAGGCAATCGGGTCACCGGGGAGCTGTTTTTT. Its translation is CASSFLGNRVTGELFF.

V usage is TRBV14 and J usage is TRBJ2-3; a possible D gene is TRBD2 (6 bases). V was pared by 4 bases and J by 2 bases, with 25 bases between. Looked up from germline, CDR1 is SGHDN and CDR2 is FVKESK. This CDR3 has 19 amino acids. CDR3 residues: CASSPEAISGALSTDTQYF. As DNA, the CDR3 is TGTGCCAGCAGCCCCGAAGCCATTAGCGGAGCGCTATCCACAGATACGCAGTATTTT.

The chain joins TRBV7-9 to TRBJ1-1; D uncertain. V lost 3 bases to trimming and J lost 3 bases, with 14 bases between them. The CDR3 totals 15 residues. Germline V CDR1 and CDR2: SEHNR, FQNEAQ (reference sequence). In DNA form, the CDR3 reads TGTGCCAGCAGCTTTTATAGAGGGATCGACACTGAAGCTTTCTTT. It translates to CASSFYRGIDTEAFF.

The V call is TRBV9, the J call TRBJ2-2; a weak D match, TRBD2 (5 bases). With 6 bases removed from V and 5 bases from J, the gap between germline ends came to 17 bases. The germline gives CDR1 SGDLS, CDR2 YYNGEE. The CDR3 spans 15 residues. The CDR3 reads CASNNPLRRTGELFF. Here the CDR3 DNA reads TGTGCCAGCAATAACCCCTTGCGGAGGACCGGGGAGCTGTTTTTT.

This clone occurred a few times. V and J are TRBV21-1 and TRBJ2-7; the table's D call TRBD2 went unverified against the DNA. TRBV21-1 is recorded as a pseudogene. There are 16 residues in the CDR3. The CDR3, as DNA: TGTGCCAGCAGCAAAGCGCCACTAGCTGGGTCTTACGAGCAGTACTTC. It encodes CASSKAPLAGSYEQYF.

The rearrangement joins TRBV18 to TRBJ1-4, with TRBD1 as a possible D gene (5 bases). This CDR3 has 14 residues. CDR1 is KGHSH, CDR2 LQKENI, per germline. Trimming took 6 bases from V and 5 from J, leaving 13 bases between them. CDR3 nucleotides: TGTGCCAGCTCGCCCGGGACGGAGAATGAAAAACTGTTTTTT. Amino acids: CASSPGTENEKLFF.

The rearrangement joins TRBV9 to TRBJ2-1; D call uncertain. V lost 0 bases and J 6 bases, leaving 16 bases between the germline ends. The length of the CDR3 is 16 residues. The germline CDR1 and CDR2 sequences are SGDLS and YYNGEE. In DNA form, the CDR3 reads TGTGCCAGCAGCGTAGTCGGCCTTAGCTTACCCAATGAGCAGTTCTTC. Translating gives CASSVVGLSLPNEQFF.

The chain recombines TRBV18 with TRBJ1-5; D is undetermined. The V end was cut by 6 bases, the J end by 1 base, with 13 bases between. The CDR3 contains 15 residues. Germline CDR1 and CDR2: KGHSH and LQKENI. The CDR3 sequence is CASSPDRGSNQPQHF. The CDR3, as DNA: TGTGCCAGCTCGCCGGACCGGGGAAGCAATCAGCCCCAGCATTTT.

There are a few counts of this clone. Within the sample, other DNA sequences also encode this same CDR3. V and J are TRBV27 and TRBJ1-1; a weak D match, TRBD1 (6 bases). Trimming pared 8 bases from V and 0 bases from J, leaving 13 bases between. CDR1 MNHEY and CDR2 SMNVEV come from the germline V gene (reference sequence). The CDR3 extends over 14 amino acids. The CDR3 region is CASSLQGMNTEAFF. The CDR3 nucleotides are TGTGCCAGCTCCCTACAGGGCATGAACACTGAAGCTTTCTTT.

V usage is TRBV5-1 and J usage is TRBJ2-5; TRBD1 agrees at 10 bases. Germline V gene data show CDR1 as SGHRS and CDR2 as YFSETQ. CDR3 size: 14 residues. Trimming took 4 bases from V and 1 from J; bases not matched to a gene: 1. In nucleotides, the CDR3 is TGCGCCAGCAGCGGGACAGGGGCCCAAGAGACCCAGTACTTC. Residues: CASSGTGAQETQYF.

This clone was observed a handful of times. V usage is TRBV18 and J usage is TRBJ1-1, with a weak D call TRBD1 (5 bases). The CDR3 is 13 amino acids. The germline V and J ends were trimmed by 6 bases and 6 bases, with 14 bases remaining between them. CDR1 and CDR2 from the germline V gene are KGHSH and LQKENI. The CDR3 sequence: CASSLIQGPEAFF. Here the CDR3 DNA reads TGTGCCAGCTCCCTAATTCAGGGTCCTGAAGCTTTCTTT.

The CDR3 region has the DNA TGTGCCAGCACCAGCACGGGGGGCTCTGGGGCCAACGTCCTGACTTTC. Protein sequence: CASTSTGGSGANVLTF. The rearrangement links TRBV2 to TRBJ2-6; 7 bases are shared with TRBD2. The J segment lost 0 bases and the V segment lost 7 bases, leaving 6 bases of the junction unmatched. There are 16 residues in the CDR3. In germline, CDR1 is SNHLY, CDR2 FYNNEI.

V and J are TRBV11-3 and TRBJ1-1; the match to TRBD1 covers 8 bases. With 4 bases clipped from V and 3 bases from J, the junction kept 13 bases outside the gene matches. The CDR3 contains 17 residues. Germline V gene lookup returns CDR1 SGHNT and CDR2 YENEEA. CDR3 amino acids: CASSSSPGQAADTEAFF. CDR3 nucleotides: TGTGCCAGCAGCTCCTCCCCGGGACAGGCAGCGGACACTGAAGCTTTCTTT. Together with reference TRBV11-3 and TRBJ1-1, the CDR3 gives the full variable domain: EAGVVQSPRYKIIEKKQPVAFWCNPISGHNTLYWYLQNLGQGPELLIRYENEEAVDDSQLPKDRFSAERLKGVDSTLKIQPAELGDSAVYLCASSSSPGQAADTEAFFGQGTRLTVV.

The chain employs TRBV7-2 and TRBJ2-5; D is unresolved. Trimming shortened V by 2 bases and J by 5 bases, and 6 bases separated the two germline ends. The CDR3 is 12 amino acids. CDR1 and CDR2 (germline): SGHTA, FQGNSA. CDR3 residues: CASSLRSETQYF. The CDR3 DNA follows: TGTGCCAGCAGCTTACGGAGTGAGACCCAGTACTTC.

The chain links TRBV19 to TRBJ1-2; possibly TRBD1 for D (5 bases). The CDR3 covers 15 residues. The germline V gene has CDR1 LNHDA and CDR2 SQIVND (reference sequence). Between the trimmed V and J ends, which lost 6 bases and 6 bases, there was a span of 20 bases. Here the CDR3 reads CASRGGDRTFHGYTF. CDR3 sequence (DNA): TGTGCCAGTAGGGGTGGGGACCGCACATTCCATGGCTACACCTTC. The whole variable domain, remainder taken from reference TRBV19 and TRBJ1-2, is DGGITQSPKYLFRKEGQNVTLSCEQNLNHDAMYWYRQDPGQGLRLIYYSQIVNDFQKGDIAEGYSVSREKKESFPLTVTSAQKNPTAFYLCASRGGDRTFHGYTFGSGTRLTVV.

The chain carries TRBV5-1 and TRBJ1-2, with 7 nucleotides matching TRBD1. V gave up 2 bases and J gave up 6 bases; unmatched junction bases: 4. This CDR3 has 13 amino acids. CDR1 and CDR2 from the germline V gene are SGHRS and YFSETQ. The CDR3 protein is CASSFDRVDGYTF. CDR3 sequence (DNA): TGCGCCAGCAGCTTCGACAGGGTCGATGGCTACACCTTC.

The CDR3 DNA follows: TGTGCCAGCGCCCCGGGGACTTTCGATTCCTACGAGCAGTACTTC. Protein: CASAPGTFDSYEQYF. The chain links TRBV7-9 to TRBJ2-7; a weak D match, TRBD2 (6 bases). The ends were cut back, 8 bases at V and 1 base at J, with 18 bases in the middle. Germline CDR1 and CDR2: SEHNR and FQNEAQ (reference sequence). This CDR3 contains 15 residues. The full variable domain, in which reference TRBV7-9 and TRBJ2-7 provide the parts outside the CDR3, is DTGVSQNPRHKITKRGQNVTFRCDPISEHNRLYWYRQTLGQGPEFLTYFQNEAQLEKSRLLSDRFSAERPKGSFSTLEIQRTEQGDSAMYLCASAPGTFDSYEQYFGPGTRLTVT.

The genes are TRBV10-1 and TRBJ2-3, with D maybe TRBD2 (6 bases). The CDR3 extends over 16 amino acids. The V end was cut by 8 bases, the J end by 3 bases, with 21 bases between. Germline-derived CDR1 and CDR2 are WNHNN and SYGVQD (reference sequence). The chain's CDR3 is CASGGTQGKFTDTQYF. CDR3 coding DNA: TGCGCCAGCGGGGGGACCCAGGGAAAGTTTACAGATACGCAGTATTTT.

As concerns this clone: The sample holds other DNA sequences that translate to the same CDR3. This rearrangement joins TRBV5-1 to TRBJ2-1, with D maybe TRBD1 (5 bases). The CDR3 is 15 residues long. CDR1 is SGHRS, CDR2 YFSETQ, per germline. Trimming cost V 4 bases and J 0 bases, with 11 bases left between them. In nucleotides, the CDR3 is TGCGCCAGCAGCCACGACAGCAGCTCCTACAATGAGCAGTTCTTC. This codes for CASSHDSSSYNEQFF.

This clone is a singleton in its sample. The V call is TRBV28, the J call TRBJ2-3; D is unclear. CDR1 is MDHEN and CDR2 is SYDVKM in the germline V gene. V lost 6 bases and J 7 bases, leaving 17 bases between the germline ends. The CDR3 sequence is 14 residues long. In DNA form, the CDR3 reads TGTGCCAGCAGGAACCTGCAGATATCGAATACGCAGTATTTT. This encodes CASRNLQISNTQYF.